A single sample gave rise to the 3 T cell receptor beta chains below, sequenced in a study of shared clonotypes between healthy human individuals. Only in-frame clones appear in the TCRdb table, and some are missing; sequencing was by immunoSEQ multiplex PCR. The repertoire holds around 600,000 clones, 85% to 95% seen once, with approximately 0.11% in the top ten. Terminally differentiated effector memory CD45RA+ cells were excluded by CCR7 positive selection of CD45RO-negative cells. Source material: naive CD8+ T cells sorted from blood. The receptors come from a young woman in good health.

V is TRBV5-5 and J is TRBJ2-3; 8 nucleotides match TRBD2. The germline V gene has CDR1 SGHKS and CDR2 YYEKEE (reference sequence). With 4 bases clipped from V and 0 bases from J, the junction kept 7 bases outside the gene matches. CDR3 length: 16 residues. CDR3 sequence (DNA): TGTGCCAGCAGCCCCGATAGCGGGATTAGCACAGATACGCAGTATTTT. Translating it yields CASSPDSGISTDTQYF.

V and J are TRBV7-9 and TRBJ2-3; unclear D gene. Trimming took 5 bases from V and 0 from J, leaving 15 bases between them. The germline CDR1 and CDR2 sequences are SEHNR and FQNEAQ (reference sequence). The CDR3 is made up of 16 amino acids. The CDR3 nucleotides read TGTGCCAGCAGCCCCCCGAGTACCGGGAGCACAGATACGCAGTATTTT. Its protein is CASSPPSTGSTDTQYF.

J is TRBJ2-7 and V is TRBV19; 13 nucleotides align to TRBD2. V was pared by 5 bases and J by 5 bases, with 9 bases of the junction left unmatched. Germline-derived CDR1 and CDR2 are LNHDA and SQIVND (reference sequence). The CDR3 totals 16 residues. The CDR3 bases are TGTGCCAGTAGTCTAAGGACTAGCGGGAGTCCCAACGAGCAGTACTTC. Protein: CASSLRTSGSPNEQYF.